This T cell receptor beta chain stems from a study of memory CD4+ T cells and cytomegalovirus serostatus (dated by TCRdb to about 2019). In terms of the full investigation: The cohort comprised roughly 35 healthy Belgian adults, 9 CMV seropositive and roughly 24 CMV seronegative. To replicate a published TCR-based CMV serostatus classifier, the study sequenced CD4+ memory TCRbeta repertoires from a Belgian cohort whose cytomegalovirus serostatus was known.

A FACSAria II was used to sort memory CD4+ T cells, defined as single viable CD3+CD4+CD8-CD45RO+ cells. CMV serostatus was determined with a Roche Elecsys assay detecting serum IgG against CMV pp150, pp28, p38 and p52. After the samples were thawed, total CD4+ T cells were enriched through positive selection using CD4 magnetic microbeads. The samples came from a different study that was designed specifically to examine the CD4+ T cell memory repertoire. Peripheral blood mononuclear cells were isolated and cryopreserved according to standard operating procedures, and serum was kept at -80 degrees C. CD3-PerCP (BW264/56), CD4-APC (RPA-T4), CD45RO-PE (UCHT1) and CD8-Pacific Orange (3B5) antibodies were used for staining, and non-viable cells were excluded with Sytox blue. Overall results and qualifications from the work: A median bootstrapped AUC of around 0.94 with a 95% CI of 0.76-1.00 was achieved on the Belgian cohort by the original-framework classifier. Only CD4+CD45RO+ memory cells were sequenced, in contrast to the original study, in which naive and memory CD4+ and CD8+ populations were covered. Among the 160 or so previously reported CMV-associated TCRbeta sequences, 67 showed up in the CD4+ memory repertoires, with each one found in between one and five individuals. For predicting CMV serostatus, the median bootstrapped AUC was 0.95 using the original framework and about 0.89 using a US-trained random forest. Results were interpreted as suggesting that the CMV-associated TCR signature is largely present in the CD4+ memory repertoire.

This clone was seen a handful of times. Its specific antigen is unknown. No base quality values were provided; no much bigger clone lies one nucleotide off. The Quick-DNA Microprep Kit was used to extract genomic DNA from the sorted cells. TCRbeta DNA was amplified with the immunoSEQ hsTCRbeta kit following the manufacturer's protocol. TCRbeta libraries were sequenced on an Illumina MiSeq instrument. In the source study's methods: Removing out-of-frame sequences left some 2,200,000 distinct TCRbeta sequences, an average of roughly 63,000 per individual. Two values were used to score each individual: the count of 150 to 200 previously reported CMV-associated TCRbeta sequences and the total count of productive distinct TCRbeta sequences. A beta-binomial model was reimplemented in Python, and random forests from scikit-learn, run with default parameters, were trained on data from the US cohort. Classifier performance on the Belgian cohort was summarized as median AUC with percentile confidence intervals calculated over 10,000 bootstrap iterations. In its TCRdb copy, this immuneACCESS table keeps in-frame sequences only and misses some clones. Where compared with another copy, unresolved V genes explain less than half of these, and the others have no known cause. V, J and clone size are taken as reported in that table, and D and trimming were inferred from the DNA itself. This sample comprises tens of thousands of clones, around 77% of them detected only once. The ten largest account for roughly 1.7% of the sample.

This receptor was obtained from an adult in good health and CMV-seronegative. The sequenced sample was memory CD4+ T cells from blood.

Here is the DNA: TGTGCCTCTGCTTTTACAGGGGGCGTTCGACCCCTACGTTACAATGAGCAGTTCTTC. Translated, it reads CASAFTGGVRPLRYNEQFF. The chain employs TRBV28 and TRBJ2-1; 9 central nucleotides agree with TRBD1. The germline V gene yields MDHEN for CDR1 and SYDVKM for CDR2. The CDR3 runs 19 amino acids, cysteine and phenylalanine included. The retained sequence is limited to the CDR3, 57 bases, with the frame set at the first base. For this chain, trimming is 11 bases at the V end and 4 bases at the J end, and the number of junction bases without a gene match is 24.